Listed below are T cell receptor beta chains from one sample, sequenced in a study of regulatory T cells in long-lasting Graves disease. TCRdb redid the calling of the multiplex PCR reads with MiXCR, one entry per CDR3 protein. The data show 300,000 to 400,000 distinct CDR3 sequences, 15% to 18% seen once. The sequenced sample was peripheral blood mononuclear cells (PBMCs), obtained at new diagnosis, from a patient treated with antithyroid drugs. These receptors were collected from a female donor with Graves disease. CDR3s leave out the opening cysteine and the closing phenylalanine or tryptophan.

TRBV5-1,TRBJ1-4,ASSLGDRVPNEKLF
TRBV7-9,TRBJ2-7,ASRPTAGLGDTYEQY
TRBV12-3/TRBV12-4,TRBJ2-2,ASSPTLITGELF
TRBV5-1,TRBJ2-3,ASSLTSPTDTQY
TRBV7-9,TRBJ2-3,ASSLQSYTDTQY
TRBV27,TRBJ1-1,ASRAGRRMNTEAF
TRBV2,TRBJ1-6,ASSESKEISPLY
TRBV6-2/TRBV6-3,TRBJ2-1,ASSYGVRYEQF
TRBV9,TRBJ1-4,ASSAEGWRANEKLF
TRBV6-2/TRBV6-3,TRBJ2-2,ASSFTRGAGTGELF
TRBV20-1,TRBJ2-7,SARAPSVGGLPLAISDEQY
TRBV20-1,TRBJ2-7,SARTASGKEGGFYEQY
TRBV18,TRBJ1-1,ASSARDTEAF
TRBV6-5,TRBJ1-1,ASSYLPPEAF
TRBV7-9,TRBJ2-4,ASSPDSLLAKNIQY
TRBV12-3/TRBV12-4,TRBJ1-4,ASSPGLGTGIIEKLF
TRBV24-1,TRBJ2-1,ATSDPGSSYNEQF
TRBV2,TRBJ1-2,ASRVQGYSDYGYT
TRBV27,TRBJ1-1,ASSLSRVGDEAF
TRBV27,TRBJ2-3,ASSSTGRGMDTQY
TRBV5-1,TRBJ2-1,ASSLGSGSVDEQF
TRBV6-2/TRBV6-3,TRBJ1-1,ASSVHKKWAENTEAF
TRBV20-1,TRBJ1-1,SARDEKTGGEVTEAF
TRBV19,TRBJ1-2,ATQQGDYGYT
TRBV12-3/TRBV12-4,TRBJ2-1,ASSPRDSSNEQF
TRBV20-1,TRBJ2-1,SARNSGHEQF
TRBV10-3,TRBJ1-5,AIRETLDQPQH
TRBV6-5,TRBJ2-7,ASSYRGLARHEQY
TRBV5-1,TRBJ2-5,ASSLAYVEGETQY
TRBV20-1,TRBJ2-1,SAPYLAGGANEQF
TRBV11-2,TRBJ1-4,ASSMNEKLF
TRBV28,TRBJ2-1,ASHRGVPLNEQF
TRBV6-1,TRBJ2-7,ASNRQGGSEQY
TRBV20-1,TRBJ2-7,SALRPESDEQY
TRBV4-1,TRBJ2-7,ASSRPGGRDEQY
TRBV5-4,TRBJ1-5,ASSLNRGPQPQH
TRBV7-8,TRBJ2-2,ASSLEAGVGLNTGELF
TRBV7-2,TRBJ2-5,ASSLVTSGSTQY
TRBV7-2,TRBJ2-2,ASSLRGRAAGELF
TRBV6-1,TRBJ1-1,ASRRTTGFGVNTEAF
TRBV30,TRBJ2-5,AWSDTFGLPETQY
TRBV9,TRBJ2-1,ASSPGSSSGRAHEQF
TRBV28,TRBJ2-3,ASSSTRDRVTDTQY
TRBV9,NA,ASSPQKREGGAQY
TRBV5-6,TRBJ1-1,ASSYRREEAF
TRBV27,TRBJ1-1,ASSLDRGRGTEAF
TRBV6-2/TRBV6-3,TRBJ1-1,ASSYSGGRRMNTEAF
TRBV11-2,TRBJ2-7,ASSSSGPYNEQY
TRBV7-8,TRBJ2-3,ASRTEGELRDTQY
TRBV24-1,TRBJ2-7,ATSDPGRADEQY